This T cell receptor beta chain was documented in a study of blood T cell repertoires in COVID-19. Study summary: Italy, Spain and the United States were the sources of the convalescent and acute COVID-19 samples. Sample material is recorded as cDNA or gDNA derived from T cells, B-cell-depleted T cells, or PBMCs.

TCRdb's copy holds only in-frame clones and misses some; the assay was immunoSEQ multiplex PCR. Of about 64,000 clones in the sample, about 88% were seen once. Germline lookup yields CDR1 SGHDN and CDR2 FVKESK. Trimming at V came to 4 bases and at J to 3 bases, leaving 2 bases not matched to a gene. The CDR3 is made up of 13 amino acids. The chain links TRBV14 to TRBJ1-1, with TRBD1 matching 7 bases. The clonotype was recovered from a man in his 70s with acute or convalescent COVID-19. Sequenced: peripheral blood. The CDR3 sequence is CASSRQGYTEAFF. The CDR3 DNA is TGTGCCAGCAGCCGACAGGGATACACTGAAGCTTTCTTT. Full variable domain (rest looked up from reference TRBV14 and TRBJ1-1): EAGVTQFPSHSVIEKGQTVTLRCDPISGHDNLYWYRRVMGKEIKFLLHFVKESKQDESGMPNNRFLAERTGGTYSTLKVQPAELEDSGVYFCASSRQGYTEAFFGQGTRLTVV.